The 10 T cell receptor beta chains in this list originate from one sample, sequenced in a study of blood T cells in healthy people across ages. The second PCR ran about 6 to 12 cycles with a sample-barcoded 5' primer and J-beta primers. TCRdb re-called the 5' RACE reads through MiXCR, storing one row per CDR3 protein. Among 1.5 million to 2 million distinct CDR3 sequences listed, 25% to 30% were seen once. Sample: blood. These receptor sequences come from a woman younger than 45 in good health.

The chain uses TRBV18 and TRBJ2-6; D is possibly TRBD1 or TRBD2 (5 bases each). This CDR3 is built from 17 residues. Looked up from germline, CDR1 is KGHSH and CDR2 is LQKENI. Trimming took 3 bases from V and 3 from J, leaving 15 bases between them. CDR3 region: CASSPEGARGGANVLTF. The CDR3 nucleotides read TGTGCCAGCTCACCGGAAGGGGCCCGGGGTGGGGCCAACGTCCTGACTTTC.

This clonotype was seen at least ten times. CDR3 sequence: CASAGQGGNQPQHF. CDR3 bases: TGTGCCAGCGCGGGCCAGGGGGGCAATCAGCCCCAGCATTTT. J is TRBJ1-5 and V is TRBV6-6, with TRBD1 identical over 7 bases. CDR1 is MNHNY and CDR2 is SVGAGI in the germline V gene (reference sequence). The J segment lost 2 bases and the V segment lost 8 bases, leaving 6 bases of the junction unmatched. This CDR3 comprises 14 residues.

The V call is TRBV3-1, the J call TRBJ2-7; TRBD1 agrees at 9 bases. Per germline, CDR1 LGHDT and CDR2 YNNKEL (reference sequence). V shed 4 bases, J shed 1 base, and the junction held 5 bases outside the gene matches. The CDR3 has 15 amino acids. Here the CDR3 reads CASSPRDRESYEQYF. The CDR3 bases are TGTGCCAGCAGCCCCCGGGACAGGGAGTCCTACGAGCAGTACTTC.

The chain carries TRBV2 and TRBJ2-2; D might be TRBD1 (5 bases). The CDR3 consists of 14 residues. Germline values: CDR1 SNHLY, CDR2 FYNNEI. The V end lost 6 bases, the J end lost 1 base, and 9 bases lay between the germline ends. The CDR3 DNA follows: TGTGCCAGCAGGGTAGACAGGAACACCGGGGAGCTGTTTTTT. Translation: CASRVDRNTGELFF.

The chain couples TRBV7-9 to TRBJ2-4, with TRBD2 as a possible D gene (5 bases). TRBJ2-7 explains the end of the DNA better; the J call may be wrong. The CDR3 totals 14 residues. CDR1 and CDR2 from the germline V gene are SEHNR and FQNEAQ (reference sequence). The CDR3 bases are TGTGCCAGCAGCTTAGCGAGGGCGCTATACGAGCAGTACTTC. Its protein is CASSLARALYEQYF.

This clonotype appeared once. The gene calls are TRBV15 and TRBJ2-3; D call uncertain. V lost 0 bases and J 6 bases, leaving 25 bases between the germline ends. Per the germline V gene, CDR1 is LNHNV and CDR2 is YYDKDF (reference sequence). The CDR3 loop spans 19 amino acids. The CDR3 DNA reads as TGTGCCACCAGCAGAGATAAGGGTGGACGTAGGATGACCGTTGATACGCAGTATTTT. This translates into CATSRDKGGRRMTVDTQYF.

This clonotype has a handful of counts. This rearrangement joins TRBV14 to TRBJ2-5; the D is unclear. The CDR3 runs to 12 residues. The V end was cut by 3 bases, the J end by 4 bases, with 6 bases between. Germline V gives CDR1 SGHDN, CDR2 FVKESK. CDR3 coding DNA: TGTGCCAGCAGCCATTATCGAGAGACCCAGTACTTC. Amino acid sequence: CASSHYRETQYF.

The chain combines TRBV29-1 with TRBJ2-7; 8 nucleotides line up with TRBD2. Germline CDR1 reads SQVTM; CDR2 reads ANQGSEA. The trim removed 4 bases at V and 4 bases at J, leaving 6 bases unmatched. The CDR3 is 13 residues long. The CDR3 nucleotides read TGCAGCGTTGGTCCGGGAGGGCGGTACGAGCAGTACTTC. Its translation: CSVGPGGRYEQYF.

This chain joins TRBV9 and TRBJ2-6; the match to TRBD2 covers 7 bases. V trimming: 0 bases; J trimming: 0 bases; junction bases outside the gene matches: 9. The germline V gene has CDR1 SGDLS and CDR2 YYNGEE. This CDR3 has 19 residues. CDR3 sequence reads: CASSVAVREGSSGANVLTF. The CDR3 nucleotides read TGTGCCAGCAGCGTAGCTGTCAGGGAGGGGTCCTCTGGGGCCAACGTCCTGACTTTC. Complete variable domain (other parts from reference TRBV9 and TRBJ2-6): DSGVTQTPKHLITATGQRVTLRCSPRSGDLSVYWYQQSLDQGLQFLIQYYNGEERAKGNILERFSAQQFPDLHSELNLSSLELGDSALYFCASSVAVREGSSGANVLTFGAGSRLTVL.

A few counts support this clonotype. This sequence joins TRBV4-2 and TRBJ1-2; D possibly corresponds to TRBD1 (6 bases). The CDR3 is 13 amino acids. Germline values: CDR1 LGHNA, CDR2 YNFKEQ. Trimming removed 2 bases from V and 4 bases from J, with 8 bases in between. The CDR3 spells CASSQQGPYGYTF. CDR3 nucleotides: TGTGCCAGCAGCCAACAGGGGCCCTATGGCTACACCTTC.